The clone carrying this TCR beta chain was seen more than once but under ten times. CDR3 length equals 14 residues. Germline CDR1 LNHNV, CDR2 YYDKDF (reference sequence). V was cut by 2 bases and J by 1 base, with 6 bases left in between. Unique molecular identifiers were added to individual cDNA molecules. TCRdb reprocessed the 5' RACE reads via MiXCR and lists one record per CDR3 protein. The data hold approximately 120,000 distinct CDR3 sequences, with more than 13% observed a single time. The data were taken from a study of early T cells in non-severe SARS-CoV-2 infection. In the study overall: Unsorted whole blood bulk RNA was sequenced, with unpaired chains.

The TCR originated in an adult who was a healthcare worker with PCR-confirmed SARS-CoV-2 infection or an uninfected control (not recorded which). The sequenced sample was whole blood. The V gene is TRBV15, the J gene TRBJ1-5; D perhaps matches TRBD1 (6 bases). CDR3: CATSRQGSNQPQHF. Written as DNA, the CDR3 is TGTGCCACCAGCAGACAGGGGAGCAATCAGCCCCAGCATTTT.